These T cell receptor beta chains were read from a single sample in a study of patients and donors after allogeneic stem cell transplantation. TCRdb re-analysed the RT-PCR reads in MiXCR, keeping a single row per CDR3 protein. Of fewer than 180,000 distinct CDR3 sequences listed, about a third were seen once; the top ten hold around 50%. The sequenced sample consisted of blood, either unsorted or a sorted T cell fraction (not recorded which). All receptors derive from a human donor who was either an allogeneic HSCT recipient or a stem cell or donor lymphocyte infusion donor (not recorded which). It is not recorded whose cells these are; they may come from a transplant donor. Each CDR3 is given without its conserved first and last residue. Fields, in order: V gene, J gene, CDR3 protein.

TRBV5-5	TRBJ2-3	ASTHGAGRENTQY
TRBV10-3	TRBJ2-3	AIGGDLTDTQY
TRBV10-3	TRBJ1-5	AIGGVDQPQH
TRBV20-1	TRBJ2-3	SAKQQGYTDTQY
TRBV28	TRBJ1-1	ASSATQGMDTEAF
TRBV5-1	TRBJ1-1	ASSVTGQVNTEAF
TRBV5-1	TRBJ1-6	ASSLGREGNSPLH
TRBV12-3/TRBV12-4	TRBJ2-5	ASSLDEGRETQY
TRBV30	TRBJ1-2	AWGTANYGYT
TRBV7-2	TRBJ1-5	ASSLWEFNQPQH
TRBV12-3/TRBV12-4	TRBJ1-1	ASSPGSQAF
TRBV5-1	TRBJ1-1	ASSLLGRQNTEAF
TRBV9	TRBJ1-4	ASSSNSAGSSTNEKLF
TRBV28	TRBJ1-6	ASSQSGFGSPLH
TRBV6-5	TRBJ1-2	ASRRIRVAQGYT
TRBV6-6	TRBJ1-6	ASSYLDRGPSYNSPLH
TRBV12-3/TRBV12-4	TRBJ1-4	ASIHRSPANEKLF
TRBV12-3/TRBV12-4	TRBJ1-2	ASSLDGKGILDGYT
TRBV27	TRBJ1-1	ASGDLPAGSTEAF
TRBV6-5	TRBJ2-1	ASTHLGAFGYNEQF
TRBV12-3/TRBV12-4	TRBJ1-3	ASNHPGGGTIY
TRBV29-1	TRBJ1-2	SVDGRDYGYT
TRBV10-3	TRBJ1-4	AISEGGADNEKLF
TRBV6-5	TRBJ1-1	ASSYATGSDTEAF
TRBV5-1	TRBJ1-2	ASSLAGDRYT
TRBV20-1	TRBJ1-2	SAPIRGTYGYT
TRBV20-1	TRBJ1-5	SALRRDRGSNQPQH
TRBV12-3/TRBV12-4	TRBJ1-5	ASILGVAGAGQPQH
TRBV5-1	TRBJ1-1	ASSSKDSASLEAF
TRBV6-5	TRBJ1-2	ASRPRGGPAANYGYT
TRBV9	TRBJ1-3	ASSGRQGARNTIY
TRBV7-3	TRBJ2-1	ASRSTSGEYNEQF
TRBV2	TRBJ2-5	ASGTGTSPGETQY
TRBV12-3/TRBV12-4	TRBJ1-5	ASSFLTANQPQH
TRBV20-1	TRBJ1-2	SARDWTGGSNYGYT
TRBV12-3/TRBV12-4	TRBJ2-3	ASSHLGLAGGDTQY
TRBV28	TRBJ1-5	ASRDQGSNQPQH
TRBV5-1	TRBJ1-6	ASSGFIDGSPLH
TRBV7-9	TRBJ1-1	ASSRGQGEGGAF
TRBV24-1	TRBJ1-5	ATSDSRDGNEPQH
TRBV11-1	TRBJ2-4	ATSRDGVKNIQY
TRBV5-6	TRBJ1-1	ASSHPDRWHTEAF
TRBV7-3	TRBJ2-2	ASSLGPGKTTGELF
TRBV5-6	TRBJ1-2	ASSPGVDYGYT
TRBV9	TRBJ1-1	ASSAPWGMNTEAF
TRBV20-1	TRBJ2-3	SARTIAGATTDTQY
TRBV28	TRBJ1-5	ASSSSPQH
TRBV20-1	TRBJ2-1	SARPNEQF
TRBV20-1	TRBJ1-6	SAAGQGANSPLH
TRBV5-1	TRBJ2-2	ASALGLAANTGELF
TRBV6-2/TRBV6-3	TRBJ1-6	ASSSYRDVNSPLH
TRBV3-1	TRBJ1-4	ASSQVFGQPNEKLF
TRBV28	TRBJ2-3	ASSLEKGSTDTQY
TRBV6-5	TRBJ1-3	ASRPGGSNTIY
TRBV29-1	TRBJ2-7	SVGASGVHEQY